The 11 T cell receptor beta chains in this list originate from one sample, sequenced in a study of cytomegalovirus exposure and HLA in healthy donors. Vbeta (60) and Jbeta (13) primers were used in the PCR. The protocol was immunoSEQ multiplex PCR, while the TCRdb copy is restricted to in-frame clones and leaves out a portion. Among approximately 160,000 clones listed, 68% were seen once. What was sequenced was PBMCs. The receptors stem from a woman between 18 and 29 years old in good health and CMV-seropositive.

This clone showed up just a few times. This rearrangement joins TRBV9 to TRBJ2-5, with 9 bases that match TRBD1. The length of the CDR3 is 15 residues. The germline CDR1 and CDR2 sequences are SGDLS and YYNGEE. Trimming cost V 2 bases and J 2 bases; bases outside gene matches: 4. The CDR3 spells CASSVMTGGQETQYF. Here the CDR3 DNA reads TGTGCCAGCAGCGTTATGACAGGGGGTCAAGAGACCCAGTACTTC.

This clone was seen a few times. The V call is TRBV6-1, the J call TRBJ1-1; D is undetermined. Germline V gene lookup returns CDR1 MNHNS and CDR2 SASEGT. The CDR3 contains 15 residues. Trimming pared 0 bases from V and 8 bases from J, leaving 16 bases between. The CDR3 DNA reads TGTGCCAGCAGTGAAGCAGATTTACTGGACTTAGAAGCTTTCTTT. The encoded protein is CASSEADLLDLEAFF.

The chain carries TRBV19 and TRBJ1-4; D not resolved. Between the trimmed V and J ends, which lost 6 bases and 7 bases, there was a span of 15 bases. Germline V gene sequence: CDR1 LNHDA, CDR2 SQIVND (reference sequence). The CDR3 spans 14 residues. CDR3 loop: CASSLTGSAEKLFF. CDR3 DNA: TGTGCCAGTAGCCTGACGGGATCGGCTGAAAAACTGTTTTTT.

With respect to this clone: Other nucleotide sequences from this sample produce the same CDR3. This chain joins TRBV6-5 and TRBJ1-4; no clear D gene. Germline lookup yields CDR1 MNHEY and CDR2 SVGAGI. The CDR3 is 14 residues long. Trimming removed 4 bases from V and 0 bases from J, with 6 bases in between. The CDR3 spells CASSLSATNEKLFF. The CDR3 nucleotides are TGTGCCAGCAGTTTATCTGCAACTAATGAAAAACTGTTTTTT.

DNA of the CDR3: TGCGCCAGCAGCTTGGCTCCGGGACAGGGAACAGATACGCAGTATTTT. Its translation is CASSLAPGQGTDTQYF. The chain has TRBV5-1 and TRBJ2-3, with 9 bases aligning to TRBD1. The germline V gene has CDR1 SGHRS and CDR2 YFSETQ. The junction had 5 bases not matched to a gene; V was cut back by 0 bases and J by 3 bases. The CDR3 runs 16 residues.

The chain links TRBV9 to TRBJ2-5, with TRBD2 matching 16 bases. V gave up 0 bases and J gave up 4 bases; unmatched junction bases: 6. From germline, CDR1 is SGDLS and CDR2 YYNGEE. The CDR3 is made up of 18 amino acids. The CDR3 is CASSVEGTSGRARETQYF. As DNA, the CDR3 is TGTGCCAGCAGCGTAGAAGGGACTAGCGGGAGGGCCAGAGAGACCCAGTACTTC.

The V call is TRBV15, the J call TRBJ2-7; weak D call: TRBD1 (6 bases). V was clipped by 0 bases and J by 1 base, with 7 bases between them. CDR3 size: 14 residues. From germline, CDR1 is LNHNV and CDR2 YYDKDF (reference sequence). CDR3 DNA sequence: TGTGCCACCAGCAGAGACGGGACATCCTACGAGCAGTACTTC. As protein: CATSRDGTSYEQYF.

The chain uses TRBV11-3 and TRBJ2-3, with D possibly being TRBD2 (5 bases). The germline gives CDR1 SGHNT, CDR2 YENEEA. The CDR3 loop spans 13 amino acids. V lost 5 bases, J lost 6 bases, and 12 bases lay in between. The CDR3 DNA follows: TGTGCCAGCAGCCCCCCCCCGGGGGATACGCAGTATTTT. Translated: CASSPPPGDTQYF.

For the CDR3, the DNA is TGTGCCAGCAGTGAGACAGACAATCAGCCCCAGCATTTT. Translated, it gives CASSETDNQPQHF. The rearrangement links TRBV28 to TRBJ1-5; a possible D gene is TRBD1 (5 bases). The CDR3 contains 13 residues. Germline V CDR1 and CDR2: MDHEN, SYDVKM. V was pared by 5 bases and J by 3 bases, with 8 bases between.

This clone was observed a single time. The gene calls are TRBV5-1 and TRBJ2-1; possible D gene TRBD1, 5 bases. V was shortened by 4 bases and J by 3 bases, with 14 bases between the two germline ends. This CDR3 region has 15 residues. Germline CDR1 reads SGHRS; CDR2 reads YFSETQ. DNA of the CDR3: TGCGCCAGCAGCGCTAATCCCACAGGCTACAATGAGCAGTTCTTC. This sequence encodes CASSANPTGYNEQFF.

In this sample, this clone turned up a few times. J is TRBJ2-3 and V is TRBV29-1, with a weak D call TRBD2 (6 bases). Germline CDR1 reads SQVTM; CDR2 reads ANQGSEA. V was pared by 3 bases and J by 9 bases, with 10 bases between. The CDR3 loop spans 11 amino acids. DNA of the CDR3: TGCAGCGTTGAGGAGGGTGGGACGCAGTATTTT. This sequence encodes CSVEEGGTQYF.